This T cell receptor beta chain derives from a study of blood T cells in healthy people across ages. It was with a sample-barcoded 5' primer and a J-beta primer mix that a second PCR of about 6 to 12 cycles was run. Each CDR3 protein is one row after TCRdb ran MiXCR on the 5' RACE reads. The data contain some 550,000 distinct CDR3 sequences, roughly 48% of them seen just once; the ten biggest clones take up approximately 25%. V shed 1 base and J shed 5 bases, with 15 bases lying between them. The CDR3 has 15 residues. Germline V gene sequence: CDR1 SGHRS, CDR2 YFSETQ. Sequenced input: blood. The chain joins TRBV5-1 to TRBJ2-5, with a possible D match to TRBD2 (7 bases). This receptor was taken from a man older than 75 in good health. This chain's CDR3 is CASSLSAGAAETQYF. The CDR3 DNA reads as TGCGCCAGCAGCTTGTCTGCGGGGGCGGCGGAGACCCAGTACTTC.